Presented here are 10 T cell receptor beta chains from one specimen sequenced in a study of blood T cells in healthy people across ages. Through a sample-barcoded 5' primer and a J-beta primer mix, a second PCR was run for about 7 to 12 cycles. TCRdb reprocessed the 5' RACE reads with MiXCR, giving one entry per CDR3 protein. The sample has around 800,000 distinct CDR3 sequences, about 48% seen once. The sequencing input was blood. The receptors come from a man older than 75 in good health.

This clonotype appeared a few times. The rearrangement uses TRBV7-2 and TRBJ1-2, with D tentatively TRBD1 (6 bases). V shed 7 bases and J shed 7 bases, with 19 bases lying between them. There are 14 residues in the CDR3. CDR1 and CDR2 from the germline V gene are SGHTA and FQGNSA. The CDR3 sequence is CASTYGGGGFGYTF. The CDR3 DNA reads TGTGCCAGCACCTACGGAGGGGGGGGTTTTGGCTACACCTTC. The entire variable domain, with the rest obtained from reference TRBV7-2 and TRBJ1-2, is as follows: GAGVSQSPSNKVTEKGKDVELRCDPISGHTALYWYRQSLGQGLEFLIYFQGNSAPDKSGLPSDRFSAERTGGSVSTLTIQRTQQEDSAVYLCASTYGGGGFGYTFGSGTRLTVV.

This clonotype was observed once. The chain has TRBV11-2 and TRBJ2-1; TRBD2 matches at 10 bases. V was pared by 8 bases and J by 7 bases, with 8 bases of the junction left unmatched. Germline CDR1 is SGHAT and CDR2 is FQNNGV. This CDR3 spans 14 amino acids. CDR3 sequence: CASASGRAANEQFF. In nucleotides, the CDR3 is TGTGCCAGCGCAAGCGGGAGGGCCGCGAATGAGCAGTTCTTC.

This clonotype came up a few times. This chain joins TRBV29-1 and TRBJ2-7, with D hard to call. The CDR3 sequence is 13 residues long. The germline CDR1 and CDR2 sequences are SQVTM and ANQGSEA. The V end lost 2 bases, the J end lost 0 bases, and 8 bases lay between the germline ends. CDR3 region: CSVEQQTSYEQYF. The CDR3 region has the DNA TGCAGCGTTGAACAGCAGACCTCCTACGAGCAGTACTTC.

In nucleotides, the CDR3 is TGTGCCAGCAGGCGTATTTCAGGACCCCGGGATGAGCAGTACTTC. It translates to CASRRISGPRDEQYF. The chain combines TRBV11-2 with TRBJ2-1; a possible D gene is TRBD2 (5 bases). The better agreement between TRBJ2-7 and the DNA end casts doubt on the J call. The CDR3 spans 15 residues. CDR1 SGHAT and CDR2 FQNNGV come from the germline V gene.

This chain joins TRBV20-1 and TRBJ2-7; 9 nucleotides agree with TRBD1. The junction had 4 bases not matched to a gene; V was cut back by 2 bases and J by 2 bases. This CDR3 region has 14 residues. Germline V gene data show CDR1 as DFQATT and CDR2 as SNEGSKA (reference sequence). CDR3 bases: TGCAGTGCTAGAATCACAGGGGGCCCCTACGAGCAGTACTTC. It specifies CSARITGGPYEQYF.

The gene calls are TRBV2 and TRBJ2-4; 9 nucleotides align to TRBD1. CDR1 is SNHLY and CDR2 is FYNNEI in the germline V gene. This CDR3 is 13 amino acids long. V was clipped by 7 bases and J by 9 bases; unmatched bases: 7. The CDR3 nucleotides are TGTGCCAGCATCAAACAGGGGGCGGGCATTCAGTACTTC. Its protein product is CASIKQGAGIQYF. Supplemented by reference TRBV2 and TRBJ2-4, the full variable domain reads EPEVTQTPSHQVTQMGQEVILRCVPISNHLYFYWYRQILGQKVEFLVSFYNNEISEKSEIFDDQFSVERPDGSNFTLKIRSTKLEDSAMYFCASIKQGAGIQYFGAGTRLSVL.

With regard to this clonotype: A read error is possible here, since a much larger clone lies one base away. J is TRBJ2-7 and V is TRBV20-1; 9 bases align to TRBD2. Germline V gives CDR1 DFQATT, CDR2 SNEGSKA (reference sequence). The junction had 15 bases not matched to a gene; V was cut back by 5 bases and J by 7 bases. The CDR3 runs 15 residues. The CDR3 spells CSASGTSSLLWEQYF. DNA of the CDR3: TGCAGTGCTTCCGGGACTAGCAGCTTACTCTGGGAGCAGTACTTC.

The chain uses TRBV29-1 and TRBJ2-5; 10 positions match TRBD1. The J segment lost 2 bases and the V segment lost 6 bases, leaving 9 bases of the junction unmatched. Germline loops: CDR1 SQVTM, CDR2 ANQGSEA. This CDR3 comprises 15 residues. The CDR3: CSVRRQGARQETQYF. The CDR3 DNA reads as TGCAGCGTCCGACGACAGGGGGCGAGGCAAGAGACCCAGTACTTC.

This clonotype has just a few counts. This chain connects TRBV3-1 to TRBJ1-2, with D possibly matching TRBD1 (5 bases). V gave up 3 bases and J gave up 7 bases, with 12 bases separating them. In germline, CDR1 is LGHDT, CDR2 YNNKEL (reference sequence). There are 13 residues in the CDR3. The CDR3 DNA reads as TGTGCCAGCAGCCAGGAACGCGGGGGTGGCTACACCTTC. It specifies CASSQERGGGYTF.

This clonotype was seen just once. The V call is TRBV15, the J call TRBJ2-3; unclear D gene. The length of the CDR3 is 11 residues. The V end was cut by 5 bases, the J end by 5 bases, with 5 bases between. Germline CDR1 reads LNHNV; CDR2 reads YYDKDF (reference sequence). The CDR3 DNA reads as TGTGCCACCAGCGAAGGAGATACGCAGTATTTT. As protein: CATSEGDTQYF.